The following is a T cell receptor (beta chain) sequence with its context. Antigen unknown. These gene names are mouse names. The DNA ends 1 residue before the CDR3 does, and the rest of the CDR3 is filled in from the germline J gene. This sample was taken from a study of tissue T cells after allogeneic stem cell transplantation. Study-wide results and limits: Alloreactivity or antigen specificity of tissue TCRs was not determined; some clones might be host cells.

CDR1 and CDR2 (germline): NNHDY, SYVADS. The CDR3 consists of 14 residues. The V end was cut by 1 base, the J end by 1 base, with 8 bases between. TCRdb's table, derived via immunoSEQ multiplex PCR, lists solely in-frame clones and lacks some. The sample includes 15,000 to 20,000 clones, about 70% seen only once; the top ten take 0.75% to 1%. The chain couples TRBV13-3 to TRBJ1-2, with TRBD1 as a possible D gene (5 bases). This receptor was taken from a female BALB/c mouse in good health. Strain haplotype (MHC): H2-d. Sample: spleen. The CDR3 spells CASSDQGGNSDYTF. Incomplete CDR3 DNA: TGTGCCAGCAGTGATCAGGGTGGAAACTCCGACTACACC.